The present TCR beta chain was sequenced within a study of OX40 agonist ivuxolimab in advanced cancers. Trimming took 0 bases from V and 4 from J; bases not matched to a gene: 4. The CDR3 is 16 residues long. The germline gives CDR1 MDHEN, CDR2 SYDVKM. The table came from immunoSEQ multiplex PCR; TCRdb's copy has only in-frame clones and leaves some out. This table holds about 50,000 clones, 70% to 80% found once. Sample: CD4+ or CD8+ T cells sorted from blood, taken in a trial of the OX40 agonist ivuxolimab. J is TRBJ2-3 and V is TRBV28; 10 nucleotides agree with TRBD1. The sequence came from an adult with an advanced solid tumor such as melanoma, head and neck, liver or kidney cancer. The CDR3 DNA is TGTGCCAGCAGTTTATGGACAGGGGGCGCGTCAGATACGCAGTATTTT. Its protein is CASSLWTGGASDTQYF.